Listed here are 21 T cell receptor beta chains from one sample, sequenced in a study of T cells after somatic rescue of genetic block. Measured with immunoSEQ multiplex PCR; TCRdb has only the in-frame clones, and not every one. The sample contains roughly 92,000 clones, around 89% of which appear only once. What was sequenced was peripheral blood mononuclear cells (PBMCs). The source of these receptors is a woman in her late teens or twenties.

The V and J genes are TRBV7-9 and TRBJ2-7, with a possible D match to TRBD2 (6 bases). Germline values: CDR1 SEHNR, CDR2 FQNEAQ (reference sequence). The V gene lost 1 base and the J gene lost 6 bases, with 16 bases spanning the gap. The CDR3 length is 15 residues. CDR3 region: CASSLGASRLGEQYF. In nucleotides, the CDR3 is TGTGCCAGCAGCTTAGGAGCGTCCCGACTAGGCGAGCAGTACTTC.

This CDR3 reads CASSPLRGSNQPQHF. CDR3 nucleotide sequence: TGCGCCAGCAGCCCCCTCCGCGGGAGTAATCAGCCCCAGCATTTT. This sequence joins TRBV4-1 and TRBJ1-5; D remains ambiguous. CDR1 and CDR2 from the germline V gene are MGHRA and YSYEKL. Between the trimmed V and J ends, which lost 4 bases and 4 bases, there was a span of 14 bases. The CDR3 loop spans 15 amino acids.

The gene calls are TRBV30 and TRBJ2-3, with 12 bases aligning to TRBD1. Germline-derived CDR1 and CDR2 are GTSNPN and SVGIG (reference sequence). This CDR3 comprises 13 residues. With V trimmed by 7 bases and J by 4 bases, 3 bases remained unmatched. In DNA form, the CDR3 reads TGTGCCTCTGGGACAGGGGGCGCAGATACGCAGTATTTT. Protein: CASGTGGADTQYF. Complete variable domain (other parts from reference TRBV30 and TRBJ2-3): SQTIHQWPATLVQPVGSPLSLECTVEGTSNPNLYWYRQAAGRGLQLLFYSVGIGQISSEVPQNLSASRPQDRQFILSSKKLLLSDSGFYLCASGTGGADTQYFGPGTRLTVL.

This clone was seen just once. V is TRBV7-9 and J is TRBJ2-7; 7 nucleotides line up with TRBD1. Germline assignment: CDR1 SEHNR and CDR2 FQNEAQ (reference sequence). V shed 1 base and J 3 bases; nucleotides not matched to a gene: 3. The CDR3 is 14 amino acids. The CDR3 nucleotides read TGTGCCAGCAGCTTAGGGGACAGCGACTACGAGCAGTACTTC. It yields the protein CASSLGDSDYEQYF. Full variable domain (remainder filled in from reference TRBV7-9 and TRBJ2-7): DTGVSQNPRHKITKRGQNVTFRCDPISEHNRLYWYRQTLGQGPEFLTYFQNEAQLEKSRLLSDRFSAERPKGSFSTLEIQRTEQGDSAMYLCASSLGDSDYEQYFGPGTRLTVT.

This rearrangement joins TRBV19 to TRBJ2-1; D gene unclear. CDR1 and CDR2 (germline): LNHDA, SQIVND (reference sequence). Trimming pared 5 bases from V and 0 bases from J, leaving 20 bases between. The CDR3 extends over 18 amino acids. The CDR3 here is CASSPTKPGPSSYNEQFF. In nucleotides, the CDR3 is TGTGCCAGTAGTCCAACAAAACCGGGCCCAAGCTCCTACAATGAGCAGTTCTTC.

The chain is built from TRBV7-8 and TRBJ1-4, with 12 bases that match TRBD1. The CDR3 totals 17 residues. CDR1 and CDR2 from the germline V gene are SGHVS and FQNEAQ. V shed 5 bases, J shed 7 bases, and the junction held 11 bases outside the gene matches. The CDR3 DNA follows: TGTGCCAGCAGCCCTAGGGGACAGGGGGCATTTGGTGAAAAACTGTTTTTT. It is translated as CASSPRGQGAFGEKLFF. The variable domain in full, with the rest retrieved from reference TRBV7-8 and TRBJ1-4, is GAGVSQSPRYKVAKRGQDVALRCDPISGHVSLFWYQQALGQGPEFLTYFQNEAQLDKSGLPSDRFFAERPEGSVSTLKIQRTQQEDSAVYLCASSPRGQGAFGEKLFFGSGTQLSVL.

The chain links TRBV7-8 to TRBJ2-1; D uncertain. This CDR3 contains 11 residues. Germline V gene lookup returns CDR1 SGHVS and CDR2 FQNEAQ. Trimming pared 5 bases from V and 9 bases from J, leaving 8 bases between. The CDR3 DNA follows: TGTGCCAGCAGCCAAGCTGGTGAGCAGTTCTTC. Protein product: CASSQAGEQFF.

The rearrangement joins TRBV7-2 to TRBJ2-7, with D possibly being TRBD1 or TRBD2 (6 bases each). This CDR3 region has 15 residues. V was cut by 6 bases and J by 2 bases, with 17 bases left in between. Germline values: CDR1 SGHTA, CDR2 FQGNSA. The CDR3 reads CASRSFRGPTYEQYF. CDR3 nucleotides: TGTGCCAGCAGATCCTTTCGGGGGCCTACCTACGAGCAGTACTTC. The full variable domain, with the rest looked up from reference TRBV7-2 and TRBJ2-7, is GAGVSQSPSNKVTEKGKDVELRCDPISGHTALYWYRQSLGQGLEFLIYFQGNSAPDKSGLPSDRFSAERTGGSVSTLTIQRTQQEDSAVYLCASRSFRGPTYEQYFGPGTRLTVT.

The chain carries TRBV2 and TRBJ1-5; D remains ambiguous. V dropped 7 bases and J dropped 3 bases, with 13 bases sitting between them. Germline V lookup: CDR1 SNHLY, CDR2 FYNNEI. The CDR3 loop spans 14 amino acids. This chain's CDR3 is CASNEAMHNQPQHF. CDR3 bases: TGTGCCAGCAACGAGGCCATGCACAATCAGCCCCAGCATTTT.

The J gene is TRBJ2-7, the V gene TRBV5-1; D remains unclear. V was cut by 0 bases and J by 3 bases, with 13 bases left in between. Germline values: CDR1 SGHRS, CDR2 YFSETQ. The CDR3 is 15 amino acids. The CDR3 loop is CASSLVDATYYEQYF. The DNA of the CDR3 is TGCGCCAGCAGCTTGGTGGATGCAACCTACTACGAGCAGTACTTC.

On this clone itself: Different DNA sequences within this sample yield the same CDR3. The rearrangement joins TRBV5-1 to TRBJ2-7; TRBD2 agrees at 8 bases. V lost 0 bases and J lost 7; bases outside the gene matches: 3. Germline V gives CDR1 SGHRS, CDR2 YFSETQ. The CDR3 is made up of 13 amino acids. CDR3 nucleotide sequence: TGCGCCAGCAGCTTGGCATCGGGGGGGGAGCAGTACTTC. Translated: CASSLASGGEQYF.

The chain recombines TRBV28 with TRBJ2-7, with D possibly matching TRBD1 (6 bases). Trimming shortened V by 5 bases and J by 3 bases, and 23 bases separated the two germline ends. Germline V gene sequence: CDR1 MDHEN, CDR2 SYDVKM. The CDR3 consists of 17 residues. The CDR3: CASSTDETGEGYYEQYF. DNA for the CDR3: TGTGCCAGCAGTACAGACGAGACAGGCGAAGGGTACTACGAGCAGTACTTC.

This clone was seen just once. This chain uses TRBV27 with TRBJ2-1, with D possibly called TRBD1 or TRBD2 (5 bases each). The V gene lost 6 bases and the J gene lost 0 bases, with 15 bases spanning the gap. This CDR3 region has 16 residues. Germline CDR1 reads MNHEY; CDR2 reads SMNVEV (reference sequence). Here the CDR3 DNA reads TGTGCCAGCAGCCCTCTTTGGGGGAGCTCCTACAATGAGCAGTTCTTC. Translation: CASSPLWGSSYNEQFF.

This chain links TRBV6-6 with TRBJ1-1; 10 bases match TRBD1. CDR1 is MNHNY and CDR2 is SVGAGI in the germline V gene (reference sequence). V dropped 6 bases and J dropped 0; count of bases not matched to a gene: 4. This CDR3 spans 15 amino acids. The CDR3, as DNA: TGTGCCAGCAGGTGGACAGGGGGAATGAACACTGAAGCTTTCTTT. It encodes CASRWTGGMNTEAFF.

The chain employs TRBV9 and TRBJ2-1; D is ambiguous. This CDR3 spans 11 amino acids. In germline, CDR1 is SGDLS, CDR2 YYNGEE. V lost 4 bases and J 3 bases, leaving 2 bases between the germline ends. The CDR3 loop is CASSNYNEQFF. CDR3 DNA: TGTGCCAGCAGCAACTACAATGAGCAGTTCTTC.

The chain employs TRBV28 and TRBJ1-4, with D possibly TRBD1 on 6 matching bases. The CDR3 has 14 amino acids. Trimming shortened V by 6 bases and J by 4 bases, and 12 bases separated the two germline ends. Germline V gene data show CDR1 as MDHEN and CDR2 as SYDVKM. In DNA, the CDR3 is TGTGCCAGCAGAGGGGGGACTTATAATGAAAAACTGTTTTTT. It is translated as CASRGGTYNEKLFF.

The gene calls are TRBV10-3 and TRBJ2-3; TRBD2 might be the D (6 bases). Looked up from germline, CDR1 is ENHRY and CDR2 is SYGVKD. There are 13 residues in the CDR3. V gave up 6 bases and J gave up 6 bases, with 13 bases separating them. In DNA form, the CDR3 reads TGTGCCATCAGCGGGGGTCGGGCGGATACGCAGTATTTT. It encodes CAISGGRADTQYF.

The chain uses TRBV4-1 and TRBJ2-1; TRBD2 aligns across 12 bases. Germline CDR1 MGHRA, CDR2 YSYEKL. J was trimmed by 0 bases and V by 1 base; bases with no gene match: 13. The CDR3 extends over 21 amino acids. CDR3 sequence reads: CASSQAWPSGRDDPSYNEQFF. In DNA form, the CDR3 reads TGCGCCAGCAGCCAAGCTTGGCCTAGCGGGAGGGATGACCCCTCCTACAATGAGCAGTTCTTC.

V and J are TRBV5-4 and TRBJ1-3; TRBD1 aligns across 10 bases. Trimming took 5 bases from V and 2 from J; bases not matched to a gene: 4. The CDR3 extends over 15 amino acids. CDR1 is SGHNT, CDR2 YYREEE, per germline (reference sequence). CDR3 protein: CASREGTGAGNTIYF. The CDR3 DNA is TGTGCCAGCAGGGAGGGGACAGGGGCTGGAAACACCATATATTTT.

DNA of the CDR3: TGTGCCAGCAGTTTAGGAGGGGTTGGAGGCTACACCTTC. It translates to CASSLGGVGGYTF. This chain links TRBV27 with TRBJ1-2, with a tentative D call TRBD1 (5 bases). The CDR3 runs 13 residues. Germline V CDR1 and CDR2: MNHEY, SMNVEV (reference sequence). With 2 bases removed from V and 8 bases from J, the gap between germline ends came to 12 bases.

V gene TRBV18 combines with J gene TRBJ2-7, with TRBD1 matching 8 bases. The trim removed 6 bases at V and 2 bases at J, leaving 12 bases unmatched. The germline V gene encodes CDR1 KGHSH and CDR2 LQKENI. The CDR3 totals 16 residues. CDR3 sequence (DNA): TGTGCCAGCTCCTCCCGCCGGGACAGGTTGGCCTACGAGCAGTACTTC. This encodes CASSSRRDRLAYEQYF.